The T cell receptor (beta chain) under discussion was sequenced for a study of T cell responses to AZD1222 COVID-19 vaccine (dated by TCRdb to the early 2020s). Notes on the research overall: TCR sequencing covered over 230 trial participants: 200 to 220 given two doses of AZD1222 and about 26 given two doses of MenACWY control vaccine. Enrollment into the trials was organized by age into subgroups of 18-55, 56-69 and 70-plus years, and those subgroups contained roughly 140, 27 and 60 TCR-sequenced participants, respectively. Findings and caveats that apply to the study as a whole: Epitopes outside the regions mutated in the B.1.351 and B.1.1.7 variants were reportedly recognized by nearly half of the unique spike-specific TCRs. The 56-69-year group was small, and its depth increase did not reach significance, likely because of low power. The vaccine-associated CD4 TCRs covered the entire spike protein, and the dominant responses fell in regions 160-218 and 743-854. A significant rise in spike-specific TCR breadth and depth was observed after two AZD1222 doses relative to day 0 and relative to MenACWY recipients. Conclusions about previously exposed vaccinees are limited, since just 6 or 7 AZD1222 recipients were seropositive for SARS-CoV-2 at baseline. Participants were mostly white British, with more females than males. The authors suggested clonal diversity may have been underestimated. Because no day 14 peak-response samples were available, repertoires were characterized only after the peak T cell response.

Turning to this clone: No antigen is known for it. No qualities accompany the bases; no much larger clone lies one base away.

CDR1 and CDR2 were assigned from the germline V gene (reference sequence) as LNHDA and SQIVND. Here V drops 5 bases and J drops 4 bases, and the junction holds 11 bases not matched to any gene. CDR3 length: 15 amino acids, cysteine to phenylalanine. Only CDR3 DNA is held: 45 bases, read in frame from base 1. In light of the paper, this sample's time point label describes: about 28 days (+/-7) after the second vaccine dose. AZD1222 recipients whose second dose came at about 4 weeks and those whose second dose came at about 12 weeks were combined into one group, since spike-specific TCR depth and breadth did not differ between the two schedules. Vaccinee samples came from UK trials COV001 and COV002, including a single-blind randomized controlled phase 2/3 trial of AZD1222 (ChAdOx1 nCoV-19) in healthy adults. Trial participant PBMC samples were collected at day 0 and day 28 after the second dose for TCRbeta chain sequencing.

The CDR3 regions of human TCRbeta chains were subjected to immunosequencing. As for how the authors treated the data: TCRs in the repertoires were compared against a reference library of SARS-CoV-2-specific TCRs that had been generated with the MIRA antigen-specificity platform. Breadth was defined as the fraction of unique TCRs that were SARS-CoV-2-associated. Depth was defined as the fraction of total T cells that were SARS-CoV-2-associated. Using the MIRA data, every spike-specific TCR was mapped to the spike region that the TCR reacted to and assigned to either a CD4 or a CD8 class. Log10-transformed breadth and depth values were compared by one-way ANOVA with Sidak's multiple comparisons tests. TCRdb holds this immuneACCESS table with in-frame rearrangements only. Some clones are missing; in checked studies, unresolved V genes explain under half, and the rest has no known cause. The V and J calls and clone size are taken from that table; D and trimming were inferred from the DNA. The sample table holds just over 150,000 clones, of which 85% to 95% were seen once. The ten largest clones add up to about 1.6% of the sample.

Sample: peripheral blood, taken 28 days after the second AZD1222 dose. The sequence is built from TRBV19 and TRBJ2-7; 7 central nucleotides agree with TRBD1. The sequence derives from an adult who received the AZD1222 COVID-19 vaccine. The DNA is TGTGCCAGTAGTCCCCTAGGAGGACAGGAATACGAGCAGTACTTC. It translates to CASSPLGGQEYEQYF.